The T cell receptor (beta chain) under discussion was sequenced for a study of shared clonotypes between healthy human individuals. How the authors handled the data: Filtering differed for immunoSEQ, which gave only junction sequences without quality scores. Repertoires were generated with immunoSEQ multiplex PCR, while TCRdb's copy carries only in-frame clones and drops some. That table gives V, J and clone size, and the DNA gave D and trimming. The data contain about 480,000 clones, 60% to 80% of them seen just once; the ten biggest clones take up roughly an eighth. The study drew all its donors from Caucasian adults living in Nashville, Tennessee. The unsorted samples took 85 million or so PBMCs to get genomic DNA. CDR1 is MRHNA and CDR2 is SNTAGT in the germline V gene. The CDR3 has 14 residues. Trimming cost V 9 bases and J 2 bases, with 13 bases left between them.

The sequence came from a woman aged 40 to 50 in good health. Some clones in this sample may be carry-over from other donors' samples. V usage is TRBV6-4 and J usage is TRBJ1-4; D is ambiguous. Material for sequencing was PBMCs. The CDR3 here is CARKALWTNEKLFF. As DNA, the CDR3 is TGTGCCAGGAAAGCTCTGTGGACTAATGAAAAACTGTTTTTT.